This T cell receptor beta chain was recovered during a study of T cells in Graves' hyperthyroidism and ophthalmopathy. Overall study context: The blood sample was taken at first diagnosis, before treatment began.

Uncontrolled infection, other autoimmune disease, pregnancy or lactation excluded patients. Using RNA transcripts as the source, TCR beta CDR3 regions were amplified. Carried out on the TCR CDR3, a first-round RT-PCR used the HTBI primer set. Each CDR3 protein gets one entry after TCRdb re-called the multiplex PCR reads with MiXCR. Here the sample spans under 350,000 distinct CDR3 sequences, 18% being singletons. This clonotype was seen a handful of times. This clonotype originated in a woman in her forties or fifties with Graves' hyperthyroidism. Sequences were obtained from blood.

CDR3 bases: TGCAGCGTTGTAGTTGGGACAAACACCGGGGAGCTGTTTTTT. Amino acid sequence: CSVVVGTNTGELFF. The gene calls are TRBV29-1 and TRBJ2-2; possibly TRBD1 for D (6 bases). CDR1 SQVTM and CDR2 ANQGSEA come from the germline V gene. The CDR3 sequence is 14 residues long. V gave up 4 bases and J gave up 2 bases, with 11 bases separating them.